This T cell receptor (beta chain) was identified in a study of blood T cell repertoires in COVID-19. Clones were sequenced by immunoSEQ multiplex PCR, and TCRdb holds only the in-frame ones, with some missing. The table shows approximately 160,000 clones, with around 84% occurring only once. Germline lookup yields CDR1 SGDLS and CDR2 YYNGEE. CDR3 length: 14 amino acids. Losses at the gene ends were 2 bases for V and 2 bases for J; bases not matched to a gene: 4. Sequencing was carried out using peripheral blood. The receptor was isolated from a man between 60 and 70 years old with COVID-19, enrolled during active disease. This rearrangement joins TRBV9 to TRBJ2-7, with 7 nucleotides matching TRBD1. CDR3 DNA: TGTGCCAGCAGCGTTGGACAGGCCGCCTACGAGCAGTACTTC. Its translation: CASSVGQAAYEQYF.